This is a list of T cell receptor beta chains from one sample in a study of OX40 agonist ivuxolimab in advanced cancers. Assay: immunoSEQ multiplex PCR; the TCRdb copy retains only in-frame clones and omits some. The sample contains some 70,000 clones, around 83% of which appear only once. Sequenced material: CD4+ or CD8+ T cells sorted from blood, taken in a trial of the OX40 agonist ivuxolimab. These receptors were obtained from an adult with an advanced solid tumor such as melanoma, head and neck, liver or kidney cancer. Both conserved end residues are part of each CDR3. Fields, in order: D gene, clone size, J gene, V gene, CDR3 length, CDR3 protein, CDR3 DNA. The D gene is left open where the match is weak. A clone size is listed for some rows: how often the clone was seen (once, few, many), or a class if it is expanded.

.,.,TRBJ2-1,TRBV27,15,CASTSGLLVGNEQFF,TGTGCCAGCACCTCGGGATTGCTGGTGGGGAATGAGCAGTTCTTC
.,.,TRBJ1-2,TRBV28,15,CASSLPQGLNYGYTF,TGTGCCAGCAGTTTACCCCAGGGTCTTAACTATGGCTACACCTTC
.,.,TRBJ2-1,TRBV11-2,16,CASSSIRGARRNEQFF,TGTGCCAGCAGCTCCATAAGAGGGGCGAGGCGCAATGAGCAGTTCTTC
TRBD2,.,TRBJ2-7,TRBV5-5,15,CASSRLTPGRHEQYF,TGTGCCAGCAGCCGCTTGACGCCCGGGAGGCACGAGCAGTACTTC
.,.,TRBJ2-2,TRBV6-5,14,CASSTGYDTGELFF,TGTGCCAGCAGCACGGGGTACGACACCGGGGAGCTGTTTTTT
.,once,TRBJ2-2,TRBV5-1,18,CASSNGWQVSPNTGELFF,TGCGCCAGCAGCAATGGTTGGCAGGTTTCCCCAAACACCGGGGAGCTGTTTTTT
TRBD1,.,TRBJ2-7,TRBV10-1,15,CASSEGRGKSYEQYF,TGCGCCAGCAGTGAGGGCAGGGGGAAATCCTACGAGCAGTACTTC
TRBD1,.,TRBJ1-2,TRBV6-1,13,CASRDRGRLGYTF,TGTGCCAGCAGAGACAGGGGGCGTCTTGGCTACACCTTC
.,few,TRBJ1-1,TRBV28,14,CASSLSWRNTEAFF,TGTGCCAGCAGTTTATCGTGGAGGAACACTGAAGCTTTCTTT
.,once,TRBJ2-1,TRBV5-4,12,CASSRRRDEQFF,TGTGCCAGCAGCCGCCGGAGGGATGAGCAGTTCTTC
TRBD1,.,TRBJ2-7,TRBV7-2,14,CASSLGTGPREQYF,TGTGCCAGCAGCCTAGGGACAGGGCCGAGGGAGCAGTACTTC
TRBD1,.,TRBJ1-1,TRBV5-1,15,CASSLEGTGGFEAFF,TGCGCCAGCAGCTTGGAGGGGACAGGAGGGTTTGAAGCTTTCTTT
.,.,TRBJ1-2,TRBV27,13,CASRPSGQAGYTF,TGTGCCAGCAGGCCCTCGGGCCAGGCCGGCTACACCTTC
.,once,TRBJ1-2,TRBV19,18,CASSARTGTNQANYGYTF,TGTGCCAGTAGTGCTAGAACCGGCACGAACCAAGCTAACTATGGCTACACCTTC
TRBD1,.,TRBJ2-5,TRBV27,14,CASSWTGARETQYF,TGTGCCAGCAGCTGGACAGGGGCGAGGGAGACCCAGTACTTC
TRBD2,.,TRBJ2-5,TRBV5-1,13,CASSLGGGETQYF,TGCGCCAGCTCCCTGGGGGGGGGAGAGACCCAGTACTTC
.,.,TRBJ2-2,TRBV19,14,CASSIGRNTGELFF,TGTGCCAGTAGTATAGGACGGAACACCGGGGAGCTGTTTTTT
.,few,TRBJ1-6,TRBV19,13,CASMDRSNSPLHF,TGTGCCAGTATGGACCGGAGTAATTCACCCCTCCACTTT
TRBD1,.,TRBJ2-4,TRBV19,15,CASTGKTGSGNIQYF,TGTGCCAGTACGGGCAAGACAGGGAGTGGAAACATTCAGTACTTC
.,.,TRBJ2-3,TRBV7-2,15,CASSLAQTATDTQYF,TGTGCCAGCAGCTTAGCTCAGACGGCCACAGATACGCAGTATTTT
TRBD1,.,TRBJ1-5,TRBV7-6,16,CASSLGAGGSGQPQHF,TGTGCCAGCAGCTTAGGGGCAGGGGGCTCGGGTCAGCCCCAGCATTTT
.,.,TRBJ1-1,TRBV7-9,13,CASRNNVEGEAFF,TGTGCCAGCAGAAACAATGTCGAGGGTGAAGCTTTCTTT
TRBD2,.,TRBJ2-3,TRBV30,15,CAWSVRRGGTDTQYF,TGTGCCTGGAGTGTAAGGCGGGGGGGGACAGATACGCAGTATTTT
TRBD1,.,TRBJ2-5,TRBV5-1,14,CASSQQGAGETQYF,TGCGCCAGCAGCCAACAGGGGGCCGGGGAGACCCAGTACTTC
.,.,TRBJ1-2,TRBV7-6,16,CASSLSPDSSNYGYTF,TGTGCCAGCAGCTTGAGTCCGGACAGCTCTAACTATGGCTACACCTTC
.,.,TRBJ1-4,TRBV6-5,15,CASRAPSATNEKLFF,TGTGCCAGCAGAGCTCCTTCTGCAACTAATGAAAAACTGTTTTTT
TRBD1,.,TRBJ1-4,TRBV18,15,CASSLVQGSNEKLFF,TGTGCCAGCTCACTCGTACAGGGGAGTAATGAAAAACTGTTTTTT
.,.,TRBJ2-7,TRBV7-9,15,CASSPPGQGIYEQYF,TGTGCCAGCAGCCCCCCAGGGCAGGGGATCTATGAGCAGTACTTC
.,.,TRBJ2-5,TRBV11-2,13,CASSLSWTETQYF,TGTGCCAGCAGCTTATCTTGGACGGAGACCCAGTACTTC
TRBD1,.,TRBJ2-2,TRBV5-1,15,CASRTGGGDTGELFF,TGCGCCAGCCGCACAGGGGGCGGGGACACCGGGGAGCTGTTTTTT
.,once,TRBJ2-2,TRBV27,16,CASSLFLGAGTGELFF,TGTGCCAGCAGTTTATTTCTAGGAGCGGGCACCGGGGAGCTGTTTTTT
.,once,TRBJ2-7,TRBV2,16,CASRRSWTGAEGEQYF,TGTGCCAGCAGGAGAAGTTGGACCGGGGCTGAAGGGGAGCAGTACTTC
TRBD2,.,TRBJ2-5,TRBV5-1,16,CASSLFSGGAGETQYF,TGCGCCAGCAGCTTGTTTAGCGGGGGGGCCGGAGAGACCCAGTACTTC
.,.,TRBJ2-4,TRBV27,13,CASSSGFVNIQYF,TGTGCCAGCAGTTCTGGGTTTGTGAACATTCAGTACTTC
.,.,TRBJ2-2,TRBV2,14,CASRADYSTGELFF,TGTGCCAGCCGGGCGGACTATTCCACCGGGGAGCTGTTTTTT
.,.,TRBJ2-5,TRBV6-1,13,CASSEMRAETQYF,TGTGCCAGCAGTGAAATGAGGGCCGAGACCCAGTACTTC
.,.,TRBJ1-4,TRBV5-1,15,CASSSGRSTNEKLFF,TGCGCCAGCAGCTCAGGACGGTCAACTAATGAAAAACTGTTTTTT
.,.,TRBJ2-7,TRBV5-1,14,CASTSGRGRGEQYF,TGCGCCAGCACCTCAGGGAGGGGGAGAGGGGAGCAGTACTTC
TRBD1,.,TRBJ1-5,TRBV5-8,15,CASSLGGAHSQPQHF,TGTGCCAGCAGCTTAGGGGGCGCGCACAGTCAGCCCCAGCATTTT
TRBD2,many,TRBJ2-5,TRBV27,16,CASSPPGTSGQETQYF,TGTGCCAGCAGTCCCCCGGGGACTAGCGGACAAGAGACCCAGTACTTC
TRBD1,.,TRBJ2-2,TRBV29-1,16,CSVPRGQGRNTGELFF,TGCAGCGTTCCCCGCGGACAGGGCAGGAACACCGGGGAGCTGTTTTTT
TRBD2,once,TRBJ2-4,TRBV6-5,16,CASSLTSGGAKNIQYF,TGTGCCAGCAGTTTGACTAGCGGGGGGGCCAAAAACATTCAGTACTTC
.,.,TRBJ2-7,TRBV6-5,15,CASSYSNQGSDEQYF,TGTGCCAGCAGTTACTCGAACCAGGGGTCGGACGAGCAGTACTTC